The 26 T cell receptor beta chains given below trace back to one sample, sequenced in a study of cytomegalovirus exposure and HLA in healthy donors. It was with 60 Vbeta and 13 Jbeta primers that the PCR ran. Assay: immunoSEQ multiplex PCR; the TCRdb copy retains only in-frame clones and omits some. Of roughly 110,000 clones detected, over 75% appear once; the ten largest clones hold approximately 10%. Specimen: PBMCs. These TCRs come from a man in his forties in good health and CMV-seropositive.

The rearrangement uses TRBV28 and TRBJ2-7; the D gene is possibly TRBD1 (6 bases). The germline gives CDR1 MDHEN, CDR2 SYDVKM. With 6 bases removed from V and 2 bases from J, the gap between germline ends came to 11 bases. The CDR3 length is 13 residues. For the CDR3, the DNA is TGTGCCAGCAGAACCCCAGGGGCCTACGAGCAGTACTTC. As protein: CASRTPGAYEQYF.

This clone was seen once. For the CDR3, the DNA is TGTGCCAGCAGCTTATTAGCGGGGGGCGTCAATGAGCAGTTCTTC. Its protein is CASSLLAGGVNEQFF. V gene TRBV7-9 combines with J gene TRBJ2-1; the match to TRBD2 covers 10 bases. Germline V gene data show CDR1 as SEHNR and CDR2 as FQNEAQ (reference sequence). Losses at the gene ends were 2 bases for V and 6 bases for J; bases not matched to a gene: 4. This CDR3 region has 15 residues.

The rearrangement uses TRBV19 and TRBJ1-1; 8 bases match TRBD1. CDR1 and CDR2 (germline): LNHDA, SQIVND (reference sequence). The CDR3 runs 13 residues. Losses at the gene ends were 9 bases for V and 7 bases for J; bases not matched to a gene: 10. CDR3 nucleotide sequence: TGTGCCAGCAGGGACAGGTCGACGGGTGAAGCTTTCTTT. Protein product: CASRDRSTGEAFF.

The chain joins TRBV11-2 to TRBJ2-7, with D possibly matching TRBD1 (6 bases). CDR1 and CDR2 (germline): SGHAT, FQNNGV. V was pared by 1 base and J by 2 bases, with 9 bases between. The CDR3 sequence is 14 residues long. DNA of the CDR3: TGTGCCAGCAGCTTAGTGACAGGCCCCTACGAGCAGTACTTC. This sequence encodes CASSLVTGPYEQYF.

This sequence joins TRBV11-2 and TRBJ1-5; D might be TRBD1 (5 bases). Deletions cut 2 bases from V and 1 base from J, with 9 bases between. Germline V gives CDR1 SGHAT, CDR2 FQNNGV. The CDR3 is 15 residues long. The CDR3 nucleotides are TGTGCCAGCAGCTTAAGTCAGGGCAGCAATCAGCCCCAGCATTTT. The encoded protein is CASSLSQGSNQPQHF.

V usage is TRBV2 and J usage is TRBJ2-1, with 11 bases aligning to TRBD2. Germline CDR1 reads SNHLY; CDR2 reads FYNNEI. V lost 6 bases and J lost 8; bases outside the gene matches: 6. The CDR3 sequence is 14 residues long. The CDR3 reads CASRSSGGAYEQFF. The DNA of the CDR3 is TGTGCCAGCAGGAGTAGCGGGGGGGCCTATGAGCAGTTCTTC.

CDR3 region: CASSSMGGNEQFF. The CDR3 DNA follows: TGTGCCAGCAGCTCAATGGGGGGCAATGAGCAGTTCTTC. This chain links TRBV7-3 with TRBJ2-1, with D tentatively TRBD2 (6 bases). Looked up from germline, CDR1 is SGHTA and CDR2 is FQGTGA. This CDR3 spans 13 amino acids. V was trimmed by 4 bases and J by 6 bases, leaving 10 bases between them. The full variable domain, its missing parts supplied by reference TRBV7-3 and TRBJ2-1, is GAGVSQTPSNKVTEKGKYVELRCDPISGHTALYWYRQSLGQGPEFLIYFQGTGAADDSGLPNDRFFAVRPEGSVSTLKIQRTERGDSAVYLCASSSMGGNEQFFGPGTRLTVL.

This sequence joins TRBV7-3 and TRBJ2-5; 7 bases line up with TRBD1. Judging by the DNA end, TRBJ2-7 fits better; the J call may be wrong. Germline V gene sequence: CDR1 SGHTA, CDR2 FQGTGA. The length of the CDR3 is 13 residues. The CDR3 here is CASSTRQGYEQYF. The CDR3 bases are TGTGCCAGCAGCACCCGACAGGGATACGAGCAGTACTTC.

The chain uses TRBV6-5 and TRBJ2-5, with a weak D call TRBD2 (5 bases). The germline V gene encodes CDR1 MNHEY and CDR2 SVGAGI. V lost 6 bases and J 5 bases, leaving 19 bases between the germline ends. CDR3 length equals 15 residues. CDR3 sequence (DNA): TGTGCCAGCAGCACCGGCTGGGGAGTGGGTGAGACCCAGTACTTC. Protein sequence: CASSTGWGVGETQYF.

This chain joins TRBV6-1 and TRBJ2-1; 9 nucleotides agree with TRBD2. The V and J ends lost 2 bases and 4 bases, in that order; junction bases with no gene match: 3. CDR1 is MNHNS, CDR2 SASEGT, per germline. The CDR3 extends over 15 amino acids. In nucleotides, the CDR3 is TGTGCCAGCAGTGAAACAGCGGGGGGTTACAATGAGCAGTTCTTC. This encodes CASSETAGGYNEQFF.

The chain employs TRBV19 and TRBJ2-4; the match to TRBD1 covers 12 bases. J gave up 9 bases and V 3 bases, and 9 bases lay outside the gene matches. This CDR3 spans 16 amino acids. Looked up from germline, CDR1 is LNHDA and CDR2 is SQIVND (reference sequence). As DNA, the CDR3 is TGTGCCAGTAGTATCGGTCCGGGGACAGGGGGCACCATTCAGTACTTC. Protein: CASSIGPGTGGTIQYF.

The chain employs TRBV2 and TRBJ1-4; D not resolved. Trimming removed 6 bases from V and 7 bases from J, with 18 bases in between. Germline CDR1 reads SNHLY; CDR2 reads FYNNEI. This CDR3 region has 15 residues. CDR3: CASSPTESKGEKLFF. In DNA, the CDR3 is TGTGCCAGCAGCCCTACGGAGTCCAAAGGTGAAAAACTGTTTTTT.

The rearrangement joins TRBV28 to TRBJ1-5, with D possibly TRBD1 on 6 matching bases. The CDR3 has 16 amino acids. Germline V CDR1 and CDR2: MDHEN, SYDVKM. Trimming took 3 bases from V and 5 from J, leaving 17 bases between them. This CDR3 reads CASSFEQGLGHQPQHF. Here the CDR3 DNA reads TGTGCCAGCAGTTTCGAACAGGGCCTCGGGCATCAGCCCCAGCATTTT.

The V and J genes are TRBV2 and TRBJ1-4; D may be TRBD1 (6 bases). V lost 4 bases and J lost 7, with 13 bases in between. The length of the CDR3 is 14 residues. The V gene's germline CDR1 is SNHLY and CDR2 FYNNEI. CDR3 residues: CASSGSDRSEKLFF. The CDR3 nucleotides are TGTGCCAGCAGTGGAAGCGACAGGAGTGAAAAACTGTTTTTT.

The chain couples TRBV7-2 to TRBJ2-7; weak D call: TRBD1 (8 bases). The CDR3 length is 16 residues. The germline gives CDR1 SGHTA, CDR2 FQGNSA. V lost 0 bases to trimming and J lost 1 base, with 13 bases between them. CDR3 residues: CASSLAHRGGSYEQYF. The CDR3 DNA reads TGTGCCAGCAGCTTAGCGCACAGGGGGGGTTCCTACGAGCAGTACTTC.

This clone was observed a handful of times. The genes are TRBV19 and TRBJ2-1; 9 bases agree with TRBD1. The CDR3 sequence is 15 residues long. Germline CDR1 reads LNHDA; CDR2 reads SQIVND (reference sequence). J was trimmed by 4 bases and V by 5 bases; bases with no gene match: 6. The CDR3 coding sequence is TGTGCCAGTAGTCCTGACAGGGGGGCATACAATGAGCAGTTCTTC. Amino acids: CASSPDRGAYNEQFF. The full variable domain, in which reference TRBV19 and TRBJ2-1 provide the parts outside the CDR3, is DGGITQSPKYLFRKEGQNVTLSCEQNLNHDAMYWYRQDPGQGLRLIYYSQIVNDFQKGDIAEGYSVSREKKESFPLTVTSAQKNPTAFYLCASSPDRGAYNEQFFGPGTRLTVL.

This clone was seen just once. The chain has TRBV11-1 and TRBJ2-1; a weak D match, TRBD1 (6 bases). There are 16 residues in the CDR3. Germline lookup yields CDR1 SGHAT and CDR2 FQDESV (reference sequence). The V and J ends lost 1 base and 0 bases respectively, with 10 bases between them. This chain's CDR3 is CASSLGTGFSYNEQFF. The CDR3 nucleotides are TGTGCCAGCAGCTTAGGAACAGGGTTCTCCTACAATGAGCAGTTCTTC.

The chain joins TRBV4-1 to TRBJ1-3, with D unclear. Trimming shortened V by 4 bases and J by 0 bases, and 10 bases separated the two germline ends. Germline assignment: CDR1 MGHRA and CDR2 YSYEKL. The CDR3 consists of 15 residues. The CDR3 bases are TGCGCCAGCAGCCTCATGTTGAGCTCTGGAAACACCATATATTTT. This gives the protein CASSLMLSSGNTIYF.

The chain joins TRBV28 to TRBJ2-7; 10 nucleotides line up with TRBD2. Germline CDR1 MDHEN, CDR2 SYDVKM. V was pared by 4 bases and J by 2 bases, with 5 bases of the junction left unmatched. The CDR3 covers 15 residues. The CDR3 reads CASSSRTSGPYEQYF. In DNA form, the CDR3 reads TGTGCCAGCAGTTCAAGGACTAGCGGACCCTACGAGCAGTACTTC.

This clone is a singleton in its sample. The chain uses TRBV6-5 and TRBJ1-1; 9 bases line up with TRBD1. CDR1 and CDR2 (germline): MNHEY, SVGAGI. The CDR3 consists of 13 residues. The V segment lost 2 bases and the J segment 7 bases; nucleotides outside the gene matches: 2. The DNA for the CDR3 is TGTGCCAGCAGTTACGCGGGACAGGGTGAAGCTTTCTTT. This codes for CASSYAGQGEAFF.

The chain carries TRBV11-2 and TRBJ2-1; D remains ambiguous. CDR1 is SGHAT and CDR2 is FQNNGV in the germline V gene. V shed 1 base and J shed 6 bases, with 22 bases lying between them. There are 18 residues in the CDR3. In nucleotides, the CDR3 is TGTGCCAGCAGCTTAGTTTCTCCCTATTCTTACGGTGGCAATGAGCAGTTCTTC. It codes for CASSLVSPYSYGGNEQFF. The entire variable domain, with the rest obtained from reference TRBV11-2 and TRBJ2-1, is as follows: EAGVAQSPRYKIIEKRQSVAFWCNPISGHATLYWYQQILGQGPKLLIQFQNNGVVDDSQLPKDRFSAERLKGVDSTLKIQPAKLEDSAVYLCASSLVSPYSYGGNEQFFGPGTRLTVL.

The chain has TRBV21-1 and TRBJ1-5; the tabulated D call, TRBD1, remains unverified against the DNA. TRBV21-1 is annotated as a pseudogene. This CDR3 spans 18 amino acids. CDR3 sequence: CASSKRGQGAKGQSAPAF. The CDR3 bases are TGTGCCAGCAGCAAAAGGGGACAGGGGGCGAAAGGGCAATCAGCCCCAGCATTT.

The count of this clone is one. The chain employs TRBV6-5 and TRBJ1-1, with D perhaps TRBD1 (5 bases). The V and J ends lost 4 bases and 1 base respectively, with 7 bases between them. The V gene's germline CDR1 is MNHEY and CDR2 SVGAGI. The CDR3 loop spans 13 amino acids. The CDR3 protein is CASSWGRNTEAFF. CDR3 DNA sequence: TGTGCCAGCAGTTGGGGCAGGAACACTGAAGCTTTCTTT.

This chain uses TRBV25-1 with TRBJ2-2; 9 positions match TRBD1. The junction had 10 bases not matched to a gene; V was cut back by 6 bases and J by 5 bases. The CDR3 runs 16 residues. The germline CDR1 and CDR2 sequences are MGHDK and SYGVNS. The CDR3 DNA is TGTGCCAGCAGAGAAACAGGGGGCAGTAGGACCGGGGAGCTGTTTTTT. Translation: CASRETGGSRTGELFF.

The chain uses TRBV28 and TRBJ2-7; possible D gene TRBD2, 5 bases. The V end was cut by 6 bases, the J end by 1 base, with 22 bases between. Germline CDR1 and CDR2: MDHEN and SYDVKM. This CDR3 has 17 residues. CDR3 protein: CASSPGMGSFFSYEQYF. The DNA for the CDR3 is TGTGCCAGCAGCCCAGGTATGGGGAGTTTTTTTTCCTACGAGCAGTACTTC. The full variable domain, completed using reference TRBV28 and TRBJ2-7, is DVKVTQSSRYLVKRTGEKVFLECVQDMDHENMFWYRQDPGLGLRLIYFSYDVKMKEKGDIPEGYSVSREKKERFSLILESASTNQTSMYLCASSPGMGSFFSYEQYFGPGTRLTVT.

CDR3 coding DNA: TGTGCCAGCAGGGACCGAGCGGGGCTAGCGGGCCTAGGAATGGATACGCAGTATTTT. Translating gives CASRDRAGLAGLGMDTQYF. V gene TRBV28 combines with J gene TRBJ2-3; 8 nucleotides line up with TRBD2. The V segment lost 6 bases and the J segment 6 bases; nucleotides outside the gene matches: 23. Germline V gene lookup returns CDR1 MDHEN and CDR2 SYDVKM. The CDR3 spans 19 residues.